Listed here are 23 T cell receptor beta chains from one sample, sequenced in a study of blood T cell repertoires in COVID-19. TCRdb's table, derived via immunoSEQ multiplex PCR, lists solely in-frame clones and lacks some. Among some 150,000 clones listed, about 80% were seen once. The specimen sequenced was PBMCs or T cells enriched from blood (not recorded which). The receptors originated from a man aged 45-60 years who had recovered from COVID-19.

This rearrangement joins TRBV18 to TRBJ1-6, with TRBD1 matching over 10 bases. This CDR3 region has 19 residues. V trimming: 3 bases; J trimming: 0 bases; junction bases outside the gene matches: 8. From germline, CDR1 is KGHSH and CDR2 LQKENI. CDR3 nucleotides: TGTGCCAGCTCACCGTTCCCGGGACAGGGGAGCTCCTATAATTCACCCCTCCACTTT. Residues: CASSPFPGQGSSYNSPLHF.

This chain links TRBV24-1 with TRBJ1-2, with 7 bases lining up with TRBD1. The CDR3 totals 13 residues. With V trimmed by 0 bases and J by 8 bases, 2 bases remained unmatched. CDR1 KGHDR and CDR2 SFDVKD come from the germline V gene. The CDR3 region has the DNA TGTGCCACCAGTGATTTGCGACAGGGAGGCTACACCTTC. Protein product: CATSDLRQGGYTF.

The V and J genes are TRBV5-6 and TRBJ1-1; 8 bases are shared with TRBD1. The germline gives CDR1 SGHDT, CDR2 YYEEEE. The V gene end was trimmed by 4 bases and the J gene end by 0 bases; junction bases not matched to a gene: 8. The CDR3 is made up of 16 amino acids. Here the CDR3 reads CASSLRGRPMNTEAFF. The CDR3 coding sequence is TGTGCCAGCAGCCTCAGGGGGCGACCGATGAACACTGAAGCTTTCTTT.

The chain is built from TRBV9 and TRBJ2-5; TRBD2 aligns across 9 bases. This CDR3 region has 15 residues. V gave up 0 bases and J gave up 6 bases; unmatched junction bases: 6. From germline, CDR1 is SGDLS and CDR2 YYNGEE. The CDR3 loop reads CASSVGAGGPKTQYF. In DNA, the CDR3 is TGTGCCAGCAGCGTAGGGGCGGGGGGGCCAAAGACCCAGTACTTC.

The chain recombines TRBV13 with TRBJ2-7, with 7 bases matching TRBD1. The CDR3 is 14 amino acids. Germline lookup yields CDR1 PRHDT and CDR2 FYEKMQ (reference sequence). V shed 3 bases and J 6 bases; nucleotides not matched to a gene: 8. The CDR3: CASSFWTGSGEQYF. Here the CDR3 DNA reads TGTGCCAGCAGCTTCTGGACAGGATCGGGCGAGCAGTACTTC.

The chain is built from TRBV18 and TRBJ2-7, with 7 positions matching TRBD1. Losses at the gene ends were 4 bases for V and 7 bases for J; bases not matched to a gene: 10. This CDR3 has 14 amino acids. Germline CDR1 KGHSH, CDR2 LQKENI. The CDR3 DNA reads TGTGCCAGCTCACGAGACAGGGCTTCAGGGGAGCAGTACTTC. Protein: CASSRDRASGEQYF. The whole variable domain, filled in from reference TRBV18 and TRBJ2-7, reads NAGVMQNPRHLVRRRGQEARLRCSPMKGHSHVYWYRQLPEEGLKFMVYLQKENIIDESGMPKERFSAEFPKEGPSILRIQQVVRGDSAAYFCASSRDRASGEQYFGPGTRLTVT.

This clone appeared a single time. This chain uses TRBV27 with TRBJ2-7, with TRBD1 as a possible D gene (6 bases). The germline CDR1 and CDR2 sequences are MNHEY and SMNVEV (reference sequence). Trimming took 6 bases from V and 5 from J, leaving 17 bases between them. The CDR3 totals 14 residues. The CDR3 bases are TGTGCCAGCAGGCTTCTGGGGGCGGAGAACGAGCAGTACTTC. Translated: CASRLLGAENEQYF.

The J gene is TRBJ2-3, the V gene TRBV9; maybe TRBD1 (5 bases). In germline, CDR1 is SGDLS, CDR2 YYNGEE. There are 14 residues in the CDR3. V was pared by 3 bases and J by 2 bases, with 10 bases between. For the CDR3, the DNA is TGTGCCAGCAGCGCAGGGCAGTACACAGATACGCAGTATTTT. It specifies CASSAGQYTDTQYF.

This chain connects TRBV7-3 to TRBJ2-1, with D maybe TRBD1 (7 bases). The CDR3 sequence is 16 residues long. Germline CDR1 is SGHTA and CDR2 is FQGTGA. Trimming left V 1 base short and J 6 bases short, with 16 bases between. The DNA for the CDR3 is TGTGCCAGCAGCTTAAGGAGGAGGGGGCAAAGCAATGAGCAGTTCTTC. It yields the protein CASSLRRRGQSNEQFF.

CDR3 sequence reads: CASSIPPQGYGYTF. CDR3 nucleotide sequence: TGTGCCAGTAGTATACCCCCCCAGGGGTATGGCTACACCTTC. The chain employs TRBV19 and TRBJ1-2, with D perhaps matching TRBD1 (6 bases). CDR1 LNHDA and CDR2 SQIVND come from the germline V gene (reference sequence). There are 14 residues in the CDR3. Trimming removed 2 bases from V and 5 bases from J, with 12 bases in between.

This chain connects TRBV27 to TRBJ1-1; possibly TRBD1 for D (5 bases). Trimming cost V 7 bases and J 1 base, with 22 bases left between them. The CDR3 covers 17 residues. Germline CDR1 and CDR2: MNHEY and SMNVEV (reference sequence). The DNA for the CDR3 is TGTGCCAGCACCCGTGAAGGGGCTCCAAGGGGGAACACTGAAGCTTTCTTT. Encoded protein: CASTREGAPRGNTEAFF.

The rearrangement joins TRBV4-2 to TRBJ2-1; TRBD2 aligns across 14 bases. Germline CDR1 LGHNA, CDR2 YNFKEQ. The CDR3 is made up of 17 amino acids. V lost 4 bases and J lost 0; bases outside the gene matches: 2. This CDR3 is CASSLGLAGGSYNEQFF. The CDR3 nucleotides read TGTGCCAGCAGCCTCGGACTAGCGGGGGGCTCCTACAATGAGCAGTTCTTC.

The count of this clone is one. The J gene is TRBJ1-1, the V gene TRBV6-6; D unresolved. Trimming took off 6 bases at V and 5 bases at J, with 13 bases between the two ends. CDR3 length: 13 residues. CDR1 and CDR2 from the germline V gene are MNHNY and SVGAGI (reference sequence). The CDR3 DNA reads as TGTGCCAGCAGCCCCGTCTCGGGGACTGAAGCTTTCTTT. It specifies CASSPVSGTEAFF.

Here the CDR3 reads CASSTGLAGGTDTQYF. In nucleotides, the CDR3 is TGTGCCAGCAGTACGGGACTAGCGGGGGGCACAGATACGCAGTATTTT. The rearrangement uses TRBV2 and TRBJ2-3; 14 bases are shared with TRBD2. The trim removed 5 bases at V and 1 base at J, leaving 2 bases unmatched. The germline gives CDR1 SNHLY, CDR2 FYNNEI. The CDR3 runs 16 residues.

This clone was recorded once. The chain joins TRBV6-1 to TRBJ2-3; TRBD1 might be the D (6 bases). Deletions cut 1 base from V and 3 bases from J, with 17 bases between. Germline V gene data show CDR1 as MNHNS and CDR2 as SASEGT. The length of the CDR3 is 17 residues. The CDR3 reads CASSEEVQGWGTDTQYF. The CDR3 coding sequence is TGTGCCAGCAGTGAAGAGGTACAGGGATGGGGAACAGATACGCAGTATTTT.

This clone was found a few times. The genes are TRBV5-5 and TRBJ1-5, with 8 bases fitting TRBD1. The length of the CDR3 is 15 residues. Unmatched junction bases numbered 8, after V lost 2 bases and J lost 7 bases. The germline V gene has CDR1 SGHKS and CDR2 YYEKEE (reference sequence). In DNA, the CDR3 is TGTGCCAGCAGCTTAAACAGGGGGTTGGGGCAGCCCCAGCATTTT. It translates to CASSLNRGLGQPQHF.

This clone was seen a handful of times. This chain connects TRBV11-2 to TRBJ2-3, with 7 nucleotides matching TRBD2. The CDR3 spans 15 residues. Germline V gene data show CDR1 as SGHAT and CDR2 as FQNNGV. After removal of 4 bases from V and 2 bases from J, the junction contained 6 bases not matched to a gene. The CDR3 here is CASSSSTSPTDTQYF. CDR3 in DNA: TGTGCCAGCAGCTCCTCGACTAGCCCCACAGATACGCAGTATTTT.

This clone was observed a single time. The rearrangement links TRBV3-1 (or the pseudogene TRBV3-2) to TRBJ1-6; 9 bases are a match to TRBD1. The CDR3 loop spans 17 amino acids. Germline CDR1 and CDR2: LGHDT and YNNKEL (reference sequence). J lost 6 bases, V lost 3 bases, and 9 bases had no gene match. The CDR3 DNA reads TGTGCCAGCAGCCAGGGGACAGGGAGCAAGGGTAATTCACCCCTCCACTTT. Translating gives CASSQGTGSKGNSPLHF.

The rearrangement joins TRBV7-2 to TRBJ2-6; 11 nucleotides match TRBD2. The V gene end was trimmed by 5 bases and the J gene end by 4 bases; junction bases not matched to a gene: 13. Germline lookup yields CDR1 SGHTA and CDR2 FQGNSA. This CDR3 spans 19 amino acids. CDR3 DNA sequence: TGTGCCAGCAGCCCCCAAGGGGGACTAGCGGCGGGAGGGGCCAACGTCCTGACTTTC. Amino acid sequence: CASSPQGGLAAGGANVLTF. Based on the CDR3 plus reference TRBV7-2 and TRBJ2-6, the full variable domain is GAGVSQSPSNKVTEKGKDVELRCDPISGHTALYWYRQSLGQGLEFLIYFQGNSAPDKSGLPSDRFSAERTGGSVSTLTIQRTQQEDSAVYLCASSPQGGLAAGGANVLTFGAGSRLTVL.

The V call is TRBV11-2, the J call TRBJ2-3; 10 positions match TRBD2. The CDR3 runs 15 residues. The trim removed 5 bases at V and 5 bases at J, leaving 7 bases unmatched. The germline CDR1 and CDR2 sequences are SGHAT and FQNNGV. CDR3 nucleotides: TGTGCCAGCAGCCCATCTAGCGGGGGAATAGATACGCAGTATTTT. Protein product: CASSPSSGGIDTQYF.

This chain uses TRBV7-8 with TRBJ2-6; 8 nucleotides agree with TRBD1. Trimming cost V 3 bases and J 2 bases; bases outside gene matches: 9. Germline CDR1 SGHVS, CDR2 FQNEAQ. This CDR3 contains 18 residues. The CDR3: CASSLEWTGRTGANVLTF. The CDR3 bases are TGTGCCAGCAGCTTGGAATGGACAGGGAGGACTGGGGCCAACGTCCTGACTTTC.

This clone was seen a few times. The V and J genes are TRBV19 and TRBJ1-2; the match to TRBD1 covers 9 bases. The CDR3 contains 14 residues. Germline values: CDR1 LNHDA, CDR2 SQIVND (reference sequence). The ends lost 3 bases at V and 3 bases at J; junction bases unmatched: 2. The CDR3 region has the DNA TGTGCCAGTAGTATGGGACAGGGTGACTATGGCTACACCTTC. Translated, it gives CASSMGQGDYGYTF.

This sequence joins TRBV7-2 and TRBJ2-3, with TRBD2 matching over 10 bases. The CDR3 length is 17 residues. Germline assignment: CDR1 SGHTA and CDR2 FQGNSA. Trimming at V came to 3 bases and at J to 0 bases, leaving 6 bases not matched to a gene. CDR3 DNA: TGTGCCAGCAGCTTTAGCGGGGGGTTAACTAGCACAGATACGCAGTATTTT. It specifies CASSFSGGLTSTDTQYF.